A single sample gave rise to the 24 T cell receptor beta chains below, sequenced in a study of blood T cell repertoires in COVID-19. Generated by immunoSEQ multiplex PCR, the TCRdb table keeps only in-frame clones and is missing some. The table has some 110,000 clones, roughly 80% seen once. Material for sequencing was peripheral blood. These receptors were obtained from a man aged 65 to 79 with acute or convalescent COVID-19.

This clone is classed as medium-sized. This chain uses TRBV4-1 with TRBJ2-2, with TRBD1 matching 8 bases. V dropped 4 bases and J dropped 1; count of bases not matched to a gene: 2. Per the germline V gene, CDR1 is MGHRA and CDR2 is YSYEKL. The CDR3 consists of 15 residues. The CDR3 here is CASSLGQENTGELFF. CDR3 DNA sequence: TGCGCCAGCAGCCTGGGACAGGAGAACACCGGGGAGCTGTTTTTT.

The V and J genes are TRBV18 and TRBJ1-2; D gene unclear. V was shortened by 3 bases and J by 5 bases, with 19 bases between the two germline ends. The length of the CDR3 is 16 residues. Per germline, CDR1 KGHSH and CDR2 LQKENI. CDR3: CASSPPPGLTSYGYTF. The CDR3 DNA reads TGTGCCAGCTCACCCCCCCCAGGACTCACCTCGTATGGCTACACCTTC.

This chain connects TRBV27 to TRBJ1-2, with TRBD1 matching over 7 bases. Per the germline V gene, CDR1 is MNHEY and CDR2 is SMNVEV (reference sequence). There are 13 residues in the CDR3. With 3 bases clipped from V and 5 bases from J, the junction kept 3 bases outside the gene matches. The DNA for the CDR3 is TGTGCCAGCAGTTTCTCAGGGGGGTATGGCTACACCTTC. Translation gives CASSFSGGYGYTF.

The chain uses TRBV18 and TRBJ1-4; TRBD1 agrees at 7 bases. Germline-derived CDR1 and CDR2 are KGHSH and LQKENI. CDR3 length: 17 amino acids. The V segment lost 1 base and the J segment 0 bases; nucleotides outside the gene matches: 5. DNA for the CDR3: TGTGCCAGCTCACCACGGCAGGGGGACGCAACTAATGAAAAACTGTTTTTT. Amino acids: CASSPRQGDATNEKLFF.

The J gene is TRBJ1-1, the V gene TRBV28, with 8 bases matching TRBD1. This CDR3 is built from 14 residues. V lost 5 bases, J lost 6 bases, and 8 bases stayed unmatched. Germline CDR1 and CDR2: MDHEN and SYDVKM. CDR3 coding DNA: TGTGCCAGCAGTACCAATCAGGGGGCAGCTGAAGCTTTCTTT. It is translated as CASSTNQGAAEAFF. Looking up the rest from reference TRBV28 and TRBJ1-1 gives the full variable domain: DVKVTQSSRYLVKRTGEKVFLECVQDMDHENMFWYRQDPGLGLRLIYFSYDVKMKEKGDIPEGYSVSREKKERFSLILESASTNQTSMYLCASSTNQGAAEAFFGQGTRLTVV.

About this clone: Other DNA sequences in this sample translate to the same CDR3. The rearrangement uses TRBV12-3 or TRBV12-4 and TRBJ1-5; D ambiguous. The V gene lost 3 bases and the J gene lost 3 bases, with 3 bases spanning the gap. The CDR3 is 12 amino acids. CDR3 in DNA: TGTGCCAGCAGTTTCTCCAATCAGCCCCAGCATTTT. This sequence encodes CASSFSNQPQHF.

The rearrangement uses TRBV28 and TRBJ1-1, with 7 bases identical to TRBD1. J was trimmed by 0 bases and V by 6 bases; bases with no gene match: 13. The CDR3 is 17 residues long. CDR1 and CDR2 from the germline V gene are MDHEN and SYDVKM. The CDR3 loop is CASSPLRTGPLNTEAFF. CDR3 DNA sequence: TGTGCCAGCAGCCCTCTTCGGACAGGCCCTCTGAACACTGAAGCTTTCTTT.

The J gene is TRBJ1-1, the V gene TRBV4-3; no definite D call. Germline V gives CDR1 LGHNA, CDR2 YSLEER. V gave up 1 base and J gave up 4 bases, with 16 bases separating them. CDR3 length: 16 residues. CDR3 DNA sequence: TGCGCCAGCAGCCAAGGAGTTGGAGGAGGTGGCACTGAAGCTTTCTTT. This translates into CASSQGVGGGGTEAFF.

The chain combines TRBV5-4 with TRBJ1-1; perhaps TRBD1 as D (5 bases). The V and J ends lost 0 bases and 1 base respectively, with 7 bases between them. The CDR3 has 14 amino acids. Germline V gene data show CDR1 as SGHNT and CDR2 as YYREEE (reference sequence). CDR3 nucleotide sequence: TGTGCCAGCAGCTTGGGACAGTCGAACACTGAAGCTTTCTTT. This codes for CASSLGQSNTEAFF.

This chain joins TRBV6-2 or TRBV6-3 and TRBJ2-7; TRBD2 agrees at 10 bases. The CDR3 loop spans 16 amino acids. The V gene end was trimmed by 0 bases and the J gene end by 2 bases; junction bases not matched to a gene: 4. Looked up from germline, CDR1 is MNHEY and CDR2 is SVGEGT. The CDR3, as DNA: TGTGCCAGCAGTTACTCTTGGACTAGCGGAACCTACGAGCAGTACTTC. Its protein is CASSYSWTSGTYEQYF.

The J gene is TRBJ2-5, the V gene TRBV7-9; a weak D match, TRBD1 (6 bases). There are 13 residues in the CDR3. Deletions cut 5 bases from V and 5 bases from J, with 12 bases between. The V gene's germline CDR1 is SEHNR and CDR2 FQNEAQ (reference sequence). The CDR3 DNA is TGTGCCAGCAGCATTAATCAGGGGGAGACCCAGTACTTC. Translating it yields CASSINQGETQYF.

A word on this clone: Other DNA sequences in this sample translate to the same CDR3. The chain uses TRBV5-1 and TRBJ1-1, with unresolved D. CDR3 length equals 13 residues. V lost 2 bases and J lost 5, with 10 bases in between. The germline gives CDR1 SGHRS, CDR2 YFSETQ. CDR3 region: CASSLKLETEAFF. CDR3 in DNA: TGCGCCAGCAGCTTAAAACTCGAGACTGAAGCTTTCTTT.

This chain joins TRBV7-2 and TRBJ2-7; no definite D call. Germline assignment: CDR1 SGHTA and CDR2 FQGNSA. The CDR3 has 12 residues. The V end was cut by 1 base, the J end by 12 bases, with 13 bases between. CDR3 in amino acids: CASSLGLNAAYF. The CDR3 bases are TGTGCCAGCAGCTTAGGGCTGAATGCGGCGTACTTC.

The chain has TRBV6-5 and TRBJ1-5; 10 bases agree with TRBD1. In germline, CDR1 is MNHEY, CDR2 SVGAGI. This CDR3 is built from 15 residues. V trimming: 0 bases; J trimming: 9 bases; junction bases outside the gene matches: 5. The CDR3 DNA reads TGTGCCAGCAGTTACTCTGGGACAGGGGAGTGGCCCCAGCATTTT. This encodes CASSYSGTGEWPQHF.

The CDR3 DNA sequence: TGTGCCAGTCAAGGGGATGATTCACCCCTCCACTTT. It specifies CASQGDDSPLHF. J is TRBJ1-6 and V is TRBV19, with D possibly being TRBD1 (5 bases). Trimming left V 8 bases short and J 8 bases short, with 10 bases between. This CDR3 contains 12 residues. Germline values: CDR1 LNHDA, CDR2 SQIVND (reference sequence).

V is TRBV12-3 or TRBV12-4 and J is TRBJ2-5, with D perhaps matching TRBD2 (5 bases). V dropped 6 bases and J dropped 5 bases, with 13 bases sitting between them. CDR3 size: 13 residues. CDR3 sequence: CASRYTPGETQYF. CDR3 DNA: TGTGCCAGCAGATATACACCGGGGGAGACCCAGTACTTC.

This chain links TRBV24-1 with TRBJ2-2, with 11 positions matching TRBD1. Per germline, CDR1 KGHDR and CDR2 SFDVKD. CDR3 size: 16 residues. Unmatched junction bases numbered 5, after V lost 4 bases and J lost 5 bases. The CDR3 is CATSDLGDRGTGELFF. CDR3 nucleotide sequence: TGTGCCACCAGTGACCTTGGGGACAGGGGGACCGGGGAGCTGTTTTTT.

The chain combines TRBV5-4 with TRBJ2-5, with 12 bases aligning to TRBD2. Germline V lookup: CDR1 SGHNT, CDR2 YYREEE (reference sequence). V shed 4 bases, J shed 7 bases, and the junction held 17 bases outside the gene matches. CDR3 size: 18 residues. The CDR3 coding sequence is TGTGCCAGCAGCCGAGGCGCTAGCGGGAGGGCCGCGCATGGGACCCAGTACTTC. Translated, it gives CASSRGASGRAAHGTQYF.

The chain employs TRBV28 and TRBJ2-7; TRBD1 might be the D (6 bases). The CDR3 runs 14 residues. V gave up 3 bases and J gave up 5 bases, with 14 bases separating them. Germline V gene lookup returns CDR1 MDHEN and CDR2 SYDVKM. This chain's CDR3 is CASSFGTFTDEQYF. The CDR3 DNA reads TGTGCCAGCAGTTTTGGGACATTCACGGACGAGCAGTACTTC.

The rearrangement joins TRBV3-1 (or the pseudogene TRBV3-2) to TRBJ2-7; possible D gene TRBD1, 5 bases. V was cut by 0 bases and J by 6 bases, with 12 bases left in between. The CDR3 has 14 amino acids. Germline CDR1 is LGHDT and CDR2 is YNNKEL (reference sequence). The chain's CDR3 is CASSQERRVGEQYF. The CDR3 DNA sequence: TGTGCCAGCAGCCAAGAGCGCAGGGTGGGCGAGCAGTACTTC.

This clone showed up just a few times. This sequence joins TRBV5-1 and TRBJ2-5; D gene ambiguous. Germline V gives CDR1 SGHRS, CDR2 YFSETQ. This CDR3 is built from 12 residues. With 0 bases removed from V and 5 bases from J, the gap between germline ends came to 5 bases. CDR3 loop: CASSLDLETQYF. For the CDR3, the DNA is TGCGCCAGCAGCTTGGACTTGGAGACCCAGTACTTC.

The chain recombines TRBV5-6 with TRBJ1-4; the match to TRBD1 covers 7 bases. Germline V gene data show CDR1 as SGHDT and CDR2 as YYEEEE. The CDR3 loop spans 13 amino acids. V dropped 1 base and J dropped 7; count of bases not matched to a gene: 1. The DNA of the CDR3 is TGTGCCAGCAGCTTGAGACAGGGTGAAAAACTGTTTTTT. This gives the protein CASSLRQGEKLFF.

This clone appeared a few times. The V call is TRBV7-2, the J call TRBJ1-5; D unresolved. The CDR3 length is 13 residues. The V gene lost 6 bases and the J gene lost 4 bases, with 10 bases spanning the gap. CDR1 is SGHTA and CDR2 is FQGNSA in the germline V gene. Written as DNA, the CDR3 is TGTGCCAGCAGGGGTTCGGGTAATCAGCCCCAGCATTTT. This sequence encodes CASRGSGNQPQHF.

The CDR3 nucleotides read TGTGCCAGCAGCCGGGACAATTATGGCACAGATACGCAGTATTTT. This sequence encodes CASSRDNYGTDTQYF. This sequence joins TRBV11-2 and TRBJ2-3, with a possible D match to TRBD1 (6 bases). The CDR3 is made up of 15 amino acids. Trimming took off 5 bases at V and 1 base at J, with 13 bases between the two ends. The germline V gene has CDR1 SGHAT and CDR2 FQNNGV.